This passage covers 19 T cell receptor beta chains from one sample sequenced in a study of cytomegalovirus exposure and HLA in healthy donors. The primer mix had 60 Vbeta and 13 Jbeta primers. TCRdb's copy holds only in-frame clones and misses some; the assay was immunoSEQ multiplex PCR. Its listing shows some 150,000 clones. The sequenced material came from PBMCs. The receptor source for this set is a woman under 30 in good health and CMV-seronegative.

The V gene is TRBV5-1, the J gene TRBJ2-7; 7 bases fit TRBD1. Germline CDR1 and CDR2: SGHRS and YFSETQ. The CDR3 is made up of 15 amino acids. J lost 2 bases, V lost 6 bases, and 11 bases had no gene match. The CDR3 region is CASNQPGTEAYEQYV. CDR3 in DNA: TGCGCCAGCAACCAACCCGGGACAGAAGCCTACGAGCAGTACGTC.

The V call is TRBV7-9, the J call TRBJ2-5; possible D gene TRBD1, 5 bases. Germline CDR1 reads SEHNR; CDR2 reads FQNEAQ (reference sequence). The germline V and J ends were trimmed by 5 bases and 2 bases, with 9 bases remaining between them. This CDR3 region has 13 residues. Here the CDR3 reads CASSLRVQETQYF. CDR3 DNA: TGTGCCAGCAGCCTCAGGGTACAAGAGACCCAGTACTTC.

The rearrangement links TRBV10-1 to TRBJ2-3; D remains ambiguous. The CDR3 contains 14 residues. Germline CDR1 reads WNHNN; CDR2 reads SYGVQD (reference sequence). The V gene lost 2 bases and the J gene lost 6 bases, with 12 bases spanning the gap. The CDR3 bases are TGCGCCAGCAGTGAGGAAGGTGGGCAGGATACGCAGTATTTT. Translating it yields CASSEEGGQDTQYF.

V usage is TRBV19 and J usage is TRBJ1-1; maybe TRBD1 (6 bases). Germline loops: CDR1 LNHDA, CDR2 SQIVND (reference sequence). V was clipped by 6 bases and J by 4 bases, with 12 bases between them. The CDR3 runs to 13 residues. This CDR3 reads CASRRQVATEAFF. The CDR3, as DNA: TGTGCCAGTAGGAGACAGGTCGCCACTGAAGCTTTCTTT.

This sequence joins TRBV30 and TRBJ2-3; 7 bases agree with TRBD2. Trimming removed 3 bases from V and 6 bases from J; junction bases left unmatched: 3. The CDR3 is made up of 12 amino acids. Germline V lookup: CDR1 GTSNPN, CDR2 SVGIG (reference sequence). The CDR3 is CAWSELADTQYF. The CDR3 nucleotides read TGTGCCTGGAGCGAACTAGCGGATACGCAGTATTTT.

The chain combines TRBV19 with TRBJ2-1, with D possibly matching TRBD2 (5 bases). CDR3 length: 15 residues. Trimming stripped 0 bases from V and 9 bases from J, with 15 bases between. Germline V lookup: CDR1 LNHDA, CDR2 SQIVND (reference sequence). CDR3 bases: TGTGCCAGTAGTATAGATCTTTTAGGGCGGGCTGAGCAGTTCTTC. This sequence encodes CASSIDLLGRAEQFF. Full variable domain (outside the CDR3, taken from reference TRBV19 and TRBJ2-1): DGGITQSPKYLFRKEGQNVTLSCEQNLNHDAMYWYRQDPGQGLRLIYYSQIVNDFQKGDIAEGYSVSREKKESFPLTVTSAQKNPTAFYLCASSIDLLGRAEQFFGPGTRLTVL.

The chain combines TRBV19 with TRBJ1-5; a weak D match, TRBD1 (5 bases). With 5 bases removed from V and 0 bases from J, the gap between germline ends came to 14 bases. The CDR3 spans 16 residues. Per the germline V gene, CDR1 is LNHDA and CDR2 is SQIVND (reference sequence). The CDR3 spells CASSYGGVISNQPQHF. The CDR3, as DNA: TGTGCCAGTAGTTATGGGGGGGTCATTAGCAATCAGCCCCAGCATTTT.

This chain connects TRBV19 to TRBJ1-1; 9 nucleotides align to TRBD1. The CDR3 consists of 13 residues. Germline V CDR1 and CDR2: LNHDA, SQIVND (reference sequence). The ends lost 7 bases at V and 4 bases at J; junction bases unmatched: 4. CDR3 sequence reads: CASINRGPTEAFF. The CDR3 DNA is TGTGCCAGTATTAACAGGGGGCCCACTGAAGCTTTCTTT.

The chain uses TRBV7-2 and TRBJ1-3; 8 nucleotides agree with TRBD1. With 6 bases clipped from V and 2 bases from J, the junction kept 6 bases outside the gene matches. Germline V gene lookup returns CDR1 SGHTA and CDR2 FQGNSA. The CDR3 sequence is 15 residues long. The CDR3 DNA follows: TGTGCCAGCAGTACCGACAGGGGACCTGGAAACACCATATATTTT. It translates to CASSTDRGPGNTIYF.

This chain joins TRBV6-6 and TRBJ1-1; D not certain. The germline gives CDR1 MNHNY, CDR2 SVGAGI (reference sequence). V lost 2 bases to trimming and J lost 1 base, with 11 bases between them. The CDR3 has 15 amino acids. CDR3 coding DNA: TGTGCCAGCAGTTACAACAGCAGAACGAACACTGAAGCTTTCTTT. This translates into CASSYNSRTNTEAFF.

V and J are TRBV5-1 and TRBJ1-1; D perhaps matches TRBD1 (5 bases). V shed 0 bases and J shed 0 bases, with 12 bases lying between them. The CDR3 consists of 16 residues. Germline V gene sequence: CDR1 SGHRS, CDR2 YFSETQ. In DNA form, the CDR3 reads TGCGCCAGCAGCTTGGATGGGACTTTGATGAACACTGAAGCTTTCTTT. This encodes CASSLDGTLMNTEAFF. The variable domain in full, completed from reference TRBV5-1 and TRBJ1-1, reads KAGVTQTPRYLIKTRGQQVTLSCSPISGHRSVSWYQQTPGQGLQFLFEYFSETQRNKGNFPGRFSGRQFSNSRSEMNVSTLELGDSALYLCASSLDGTLMNTEAFFGQGTRLTVV.

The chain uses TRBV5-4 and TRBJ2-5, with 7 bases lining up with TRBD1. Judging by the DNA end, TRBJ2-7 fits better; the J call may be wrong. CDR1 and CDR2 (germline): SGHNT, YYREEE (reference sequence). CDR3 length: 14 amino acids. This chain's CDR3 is CASSSTGLYYEQYF. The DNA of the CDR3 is TGTGCCAGCAGTTCGACAGGGCTGTATTACGAGCAGTACTTC.

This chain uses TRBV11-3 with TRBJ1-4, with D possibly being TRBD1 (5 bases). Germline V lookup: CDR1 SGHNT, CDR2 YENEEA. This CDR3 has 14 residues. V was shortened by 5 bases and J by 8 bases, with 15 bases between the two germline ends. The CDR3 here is CASSALGGNEKLFF. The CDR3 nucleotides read TGTGCCAGCAGCGCCTTGGGGGGGAACGAAAAACTGTTTTTT.

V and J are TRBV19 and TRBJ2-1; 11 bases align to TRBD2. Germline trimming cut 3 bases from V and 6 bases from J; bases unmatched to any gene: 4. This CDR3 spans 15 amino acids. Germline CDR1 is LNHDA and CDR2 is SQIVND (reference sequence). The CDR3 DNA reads TGTGCCAGTAGTATTCGACTAGCGGGGACCAATGAGCAGTTCTTC. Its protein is CASSIRLAGTNEQFF.

CDR3 region: CASGLPSREAGVPKQYF. CDR3 DNA sequence: TGTGCTAGTGGTTTGCCCAGTCGGGAAGCGGGAGTACCTAAGCAGTATTTT. The chain combines TRBV12-5 with TRBJ2-3; 8 nucleotides line up with TRBD2. The germline CDR1 and CDR2 sequences are LGHNT and FRNRAP. This CDR3 contains 17 residues. V lost 2 bases, J lost 11 bases, and 18 bases stayed unmatched.

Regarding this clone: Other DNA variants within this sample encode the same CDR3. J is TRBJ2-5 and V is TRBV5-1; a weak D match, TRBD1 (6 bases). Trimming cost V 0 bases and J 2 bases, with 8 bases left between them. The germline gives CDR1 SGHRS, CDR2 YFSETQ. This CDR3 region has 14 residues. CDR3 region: CASSLGRGQETQYF. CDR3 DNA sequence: TGCGCCAGCAGCTTGGGCAGGGGTCAAGAGACCCAGTACTTC.

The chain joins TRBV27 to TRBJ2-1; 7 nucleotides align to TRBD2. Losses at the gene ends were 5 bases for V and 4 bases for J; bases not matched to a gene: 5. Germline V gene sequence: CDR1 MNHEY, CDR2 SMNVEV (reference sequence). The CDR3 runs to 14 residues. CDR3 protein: CASSPISGYNEQFF. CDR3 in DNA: TGTGCCAGCAGTCCAATTAGCGGGTACAATGAGCAGTTCTTC.

CDR3: CASSQLAGPVSSYNEQFF. The DNA of the CDR3 is TGCGCCAGCAGCCAACTAGCGGGACCCGTTAGCTCCTACAATGAGCAGTTCTTC. The V and J genes are TRBV4-3 and TRBJ2-1; 9 positions match TRBD2. Germline CDR1 is LGHNA and CDR2 is YSLEER. Unmatched junction bases numbered 8, after V lost 2 bases and J lost 0 bases. This CDR3 has 18 amino acids.

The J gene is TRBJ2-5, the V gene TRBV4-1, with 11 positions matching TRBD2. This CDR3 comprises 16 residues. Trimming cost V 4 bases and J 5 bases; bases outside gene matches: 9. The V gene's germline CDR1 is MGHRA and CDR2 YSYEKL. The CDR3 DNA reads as TGCGCCAGCAGCCTATTAGCGGGAGGGCCGGTGGAGACCCAGTACTTC. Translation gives CASSLLAGGPVETQYF.